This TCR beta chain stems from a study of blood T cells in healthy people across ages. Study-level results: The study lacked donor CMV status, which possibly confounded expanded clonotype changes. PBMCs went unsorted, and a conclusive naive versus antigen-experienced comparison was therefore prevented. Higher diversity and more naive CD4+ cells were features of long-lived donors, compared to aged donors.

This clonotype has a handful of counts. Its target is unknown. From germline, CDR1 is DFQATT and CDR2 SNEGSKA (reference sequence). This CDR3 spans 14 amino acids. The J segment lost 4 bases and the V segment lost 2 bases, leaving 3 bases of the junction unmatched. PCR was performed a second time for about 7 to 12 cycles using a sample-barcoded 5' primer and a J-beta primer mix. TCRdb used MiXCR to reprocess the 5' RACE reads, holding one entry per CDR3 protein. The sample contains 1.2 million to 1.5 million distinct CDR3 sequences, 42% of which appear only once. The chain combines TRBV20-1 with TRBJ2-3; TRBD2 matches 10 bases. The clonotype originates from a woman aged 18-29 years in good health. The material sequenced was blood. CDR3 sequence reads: CSARSGGVADTQYF. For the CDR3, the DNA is TGCAGTGCTAGAAGCGGGGGGGTCGCAGATACGCAGTATTTT.